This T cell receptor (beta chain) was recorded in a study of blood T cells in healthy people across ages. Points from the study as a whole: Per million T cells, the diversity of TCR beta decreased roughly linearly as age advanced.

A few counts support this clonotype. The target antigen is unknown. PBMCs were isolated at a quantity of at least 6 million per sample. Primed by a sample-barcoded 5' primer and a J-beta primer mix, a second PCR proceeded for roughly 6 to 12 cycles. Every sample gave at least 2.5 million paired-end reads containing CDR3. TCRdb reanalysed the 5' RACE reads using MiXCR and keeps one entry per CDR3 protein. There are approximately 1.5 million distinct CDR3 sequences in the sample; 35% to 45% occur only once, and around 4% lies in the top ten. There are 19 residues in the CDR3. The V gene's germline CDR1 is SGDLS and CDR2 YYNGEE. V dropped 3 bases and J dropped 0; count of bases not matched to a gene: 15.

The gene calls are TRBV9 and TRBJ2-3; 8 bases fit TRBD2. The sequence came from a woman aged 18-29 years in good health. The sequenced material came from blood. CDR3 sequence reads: CASSAQDLAGGPSTDTQYF. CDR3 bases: TGTGCCAGCAGCGCCCAGGACTTGGCGGGGGGCCCGAGCACAGATACGCAGTATTTT. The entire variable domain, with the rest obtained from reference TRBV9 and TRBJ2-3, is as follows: DSGVTQTPKHLITATGQRVTLRCSPRSGDLSVYWYQQSLDQGLQFLIQYYNGEERAKGNILERFSAQQFPDLHSELNLSSLELGDSALYFCASSAQDLAGGPSTDTQYFGPGTRLTVL.